Listed here is a single TCR beta chain. Its specificity is not known. Germline trimming cut 5 bases from V and 9 bases from J; bases unmatched to any gene: 7. CDR1 LNHDA and CDR2 SQIVND come from the germline V gene (reference sequence). The CDR3 is 12 residues long. Unstimulated Tregs (CD4+CD25+CD127-) and CD4+CD25- non-Tregs were sorted from PBMCs. TCRdb's copy holds only in-frame clones and misses some; the assay was immunoSEQ multiplex PCR. Among more than 60,000 clones listed, 70% to 90% were seen once. The data derive from a study of Tregs in tolerant kidney transplant recipients. Overall study: Related graft donors supplied nonmyeloablative bone marrow transplants, and mixed chimerism was transient. General study findings and limits: The small number of patients limits these findings pending further validation.

This clonotype originated in a human donor who received a combined kidney and bone marrow transplant. This chain uses TRBV19 with TRBJ2-7, with 7 bases lining up with TRBD2. Source: Tregs from blood, taken before the transplant. CDR3 protein: CASSEASGRQYF. For the CDR3, the DNA is TGTGCCAGTAGTGAGGCTAGCGGTAGGCAGTACTTC.